These 26 T cell receptor beta chains were sequenced from one sample in a study of blood T cells in healthy people across ages. Combining a sample-barcoded 5' primer with a J-beta primer mix, a second PCR ran for roughly 7 to 12 cycles. TCRdb re-derived calls from the 5' RACE reads in MiXCR, one entry per CDR3 protein. There are 350,000 to 450,000 distinct CDR3 sequences in the sample; about 55% occur only once, and approximately 51% lies in the top ten. Sequenced: blood. All receptors derive from a man in his fifties or sixties in good health.

The chain couples TRBV7-2 to TRBJ1-6; no clear D gene. CDR1 and CDR2 from the germline V gene are SGHTA and FQGNSA. Between the trimmed V and J ends, which lost 1 base and 12 bases, there was a span of 16 bases. CDR3 length: 15 residues. CDR3 bases: TGTGCCAGCAGCTTAGATGGCCACCGCGGGGAACCCCTCCACTTT. This encodes CASSLDGHRGEPLHF. The whole variable domain, filled in from reference TRBV7-2 and TRBJ1-6, reads GAGVSQSPSNKVTEKGKDVELRCDPISGHTALYWYRQSLGQGLEFLIYFQGNSAPDKSGLPSDRFSAERTGGSVSTLTIQRTQQEDSAVYLCASSLDGHRGEPLHFGNGTRLTVT.

DNA for the CDR3: TGCAGTGCTAGAGTCCCAGCGGGAGGGGATACGCAGTATTTT. Protein: CSARVPAGGDTQYF. The genes are TRBV20-1 and TRBJ2-3; 10 bases fit TRBD2. The J segment lost 6 bases and the V segment lost 1 base, leaving 4 bases of the junction unmatched. Germline V gene sequence: CDR1 DFQATT, CDR2 SNEGSKA (reference sequence). The CDR3 is 14 amino acids.

The chain recombines TRBV10-3 with TRBJ2-3; D is unclear. V lost 10 bases to trimming and J lost 0 bases, with 11 bases between them. This CDR3 is 13 amino acids long. The V gene's germline CDR1 is ENHRY and CDR2 SYGVKD. CDR3 nucleotide sequence: TGTGCCACACAACGGCCCAGCACAGATACGCAGTATTTT. Its protein product is CATQRPSTDTQYF.

V usage is TRBV14 and J usage is TRBJ2-3; 14 bases map to TRBD2. Per the germline V gene, CDR1 is SGHDN and CDR2 is FVKESK. J gave up 4 bases and V 5 bases, and 11 bases lay outside the gene matches. This CDR3 region has 18 residues. CDR3 loop: CASSGGLAGVLGADTQYF. DNA of the CDR3: TGTGCCAGCAGCGGGGGACTAGCGGGAGTCCTCGGAGCAGATACGCAGTATTTT.

This chain links TRBV21-1 with TRBJ2-1; the D call TRBD1 from the table was never checked on the DNA. TRBV21-1 counts as a pseudogene. The CDR3 sequence is 17 residues long. The CDR3: CASSKGTNSLLIRGQFF. CDR3 in DNA: TGTGCCAGCAGCAAGGGGACGAACTCCTTATTAATCCGCGGGCAGTTCTTC.

This chain links TRBV5-1 with TRBJ2-7; possible D gene TRBD1, 5 bases. Between the trimmed V and J ends, which lost 4 bases and 3 bases, there was a span of 14 bases. Germline V gives CDR1 SGHRS, CDR2 YFSETQ. CDR3 length: 14 amino acids. The CDR3 nucleotides are TGCGCCAGCAGCCCCGGAGACAGTTTCTACGAGCAGTACTTC. It specifies CASSPGDSFYEQYF.

The sample holds a few counts of this clonotype. The gene calls are TRBV9 and TRBJ2-5, with D possibly TRBD1 on 6 matching bases. With the DNA end fitting TRBJ2-7 better, the J assignment may be wrong. CDR3 size: 14 residues. CDR1 is SGDLS and CDR2 is YYNGEE in the germline V gene. CDR3 sequence reads: CASSVGVGADEQYF. CDR3 nucleotides: TGTGCCAGCAGCGTAGGGGTGGGGGCCGACGAGCAGTACTTC.

This clonotype was counted between two and nine times. The chain uses TRBV20-1 and TRBJ2-7; D gene ambiguous. Per the germline V gene, CDR1 is DFQATT and CDR2 is SNEGSKA (reference sequence). This CDR3 comprises 12 residues. With 0 bases removed from V and 2 bases from J, the gap between germline ends came to 5 bases. The CDR3 region is CSARDYTYEQYF. CDR3 sequence (DNA): TGCAGTGCTAGAGATTACACCTACGAGCAGTACTTC.

This clonotype was detected a few times. The chain joins TRBV7-9 to TRBJ2-1, with TRBD1 matching 8 bases. The V gene's germline CDR1 is SEHNR and CDR2 FQNEAQ (reference sequence). The CDR3 spans 15 residues. Trimming removed 5 bases from V and 5 bases from J; junction bases left unmatched: 8. DNA of the CDR3: TGTGCCAGCAGCGGCACAGGGGGTTCTAACAATGAGCAGTTCTTC. The encoded protein is CASSGTGGSNNEQFF.

To note about this clonotype: The junction and the germline gene differ at one end; a read error may be behind it. The rearrangement links TRBV20-1 to TRBJ2-3, with 11 nucleotides matching TRBD2. The CDR3 runs 16 residues. CDR1 and CDR2 (germline): DFQATT, SNEGSKA (reference sequence). The CDR3 DNA reads as TGCAGCGCTAGAGTTCCACTAGCGGGAGTTTCAGATACGCAGTATTTT. As protein: CSARVPLAGVSDTQYF.

The V and J genes are TRBV29-1 and TRBJ2-3; the match to TRBD1 covers 8 bases. Losses at the gene ends were 0 bases for V and 0 bases for J; bases not matched to a gene: 2. Germline V gene lookup returns CDR1 SQVTM and CDR2 ANQGSEA. The CDR3 sequence is 15 residues long. CDR3 region: CSVEDRDRSTDTQYF. The CDR3 DNA follows: TGCAGCGTTGAAGATAGGGACAGGAGCACAGATACGCAGTATTTT.

This clonotype occurred a few times. The chain joins TRBV6-4 to TRBJ1-4, with no clear D. The ends were cut back, 6 bases at V and 8 bases at J, with 13 bases in the middle. The CDR3 has 13 residues. In germline, CDR1 is MRHNA, CDR2 SNTAGT. The CDR3 DNA reads TGTGCCAGCAGCCTCATTGGCGGGGAAAAACTGTTTTTT. Residues: CASSLIGGEKLFF.

This sequence joins TRBV2 and TRBJ2-3; TRBD1 is a possible D gene (5 bases). V lost 5 bases, J lost 6 bases, and 12 bases lay in between. Germline values: CDR1 SNHLY, CDR2 FYNNEI. The length of the CDR3 is 13 residues. The CDR3 protein is CASSRQPEDTQYF. The CDR3 DNA is TGTGCCAGCAGTCGACAGCCCGAGGATACGCAGTATTTT.

This rearrangement joins TRBV3-1 to TRBJ2-3; 7 bases align to TRBD2. The CDR3 runs 15 residues. CDR1 is LGHDT, CDR2 YNNKEL, per germline (reference sequence). With 0 bases clipped from V and 0 bases from J, the junction kept 0 bases outside the gene matches. DNA for the CDR3: TGTGCCAGCAGCCAAGACGGGAGGAGCACAGATACGCAGTATTTT. Protein sequence: CASSQDGRSTDTQYF.

The chain is built from TRBV28 and TRBJ2-5; 8 bases match TRBD2. The V gene's germline CDR1 is MDHEN and CDR2 SYDVKM. J lost 9 bases, V lost 10 bases, and 16 bases had no gene match. The CDR3 spans 14 residues. This CDR3 reads CATLTAGSRGAQYF. The CDR3 DNA sequence: TGTGCCACCTTAACCGCGGGGTCGCGGGGGGCCCAGTACTTC.

This clonotype has just one count. The chain combines TRBV12-3 or TRBV12-4 with TRBJ1-1; D is possibly TRBD1 (5 bases). The CDR3 sequence is 15 residues long. V was clipped by 8 bases and J by 4 bases, with 20 bases between them. The CDR3 region has the DNA TGTGCCAGCTCCGAGATGGTCGGGGCGTCCACTGAAGCTTTCTTT. Translating gives CASSEMVGASTEAFF.

The rearrangement uses TRBV7-9 and TRBJ2-5; D perhaps matches TRBD1 (6 bases). Trimming removed 5 bases at V and 4 bases at J, with 17 bases between. CDR1 is SEHNR and CDR2 is FQNEAQ in the germline V gene (reference sequence). The CDR3 is 15 amino acids. CDR3 coding DNA: TGTGCCAGCAGCCAGGGGTCCCGGGTCCGAGAGACCCAGTACTTC. Translated: CASSQGSRVRETQYF.

The V and J genes are TRBV6-1 and TRBJ1-2; no clear D gene. The CDR3 sequence is 12 residues long. CDR1 and CDR2 (germline): MNHNS, SASEGT. The V end lost 10 bases, the J end lost 4 bases, and 13 bases lay between the germline ends. The CDR3 DNA reads as TGTGCCACCCGAAGGGATGTCTATGGCTACACCTTC. This translates into CATRRDVYGYTF.

This clonotype was detected ten times or more. V and J are TRBV5-1 and TRBJ2-5, with D maybe TRBD1 (6 bases). Trimming removed 4 bases at V and 1 base at J, with 14 bases between. This CDR3 has 15 residues. Germline-derived CDR1 and CDR2 are SGHRS and YFSETQ. The CDR3, as DNA: TGCGCCAGCAGCCCTCAGGGGACACCCCAAGAGACCCAGTACTTC. Translation: CASSPQGTPQETQYF.

This chain connects TRBV2 to TRBJ2-7; tentative D call: TRBD1 (6 bases). In germline, CDR1 is SNHLY, CDR2 FYNNEI. The V gene lost 6 bases and the J gene lost 0 bases, with 9 bases spanning the gap. This CDR3 has 13 residues. The CDR3 protein is CASRDRYSYEQYF. The CDR3 DNA is TGTGCCAGCAGGGACAGATACTCCTACGAGCAGTACTTC.

Only a few counts were recorded for this clonotype. The chain has TRBV20-1 and TRBJ2-3; TRBD2 matches at 12 bases. The CDR3 spans 16 residues. Germline V gene data show CDR1 as DFQATT and CDR2 as SNEGSKA (reference sequence). V shed 2 bases and J 4 bases; nucleotides not matched to a gene: 7. As DNA, the CDR3 is TGCAGTGCTAGACCTAGCGGGAGGGCCGGGGCAGATACGCAGTATTTT. Translation: CSARPSGRAGADTQYF.

This clonotype has more than one count but fewer than ten. This may be a read error, as it is one base from a much larger clone. This chain uses TRBV20-1 with TRBJ2-5; D is possibly TRBD2 (6 bases). V shed 4 bases and J shed 11 bases, with 23 bases lying between them. There are 14 residues in the CDR3. Germline assignment: CDR1 DFQATT and CDR2 SNEGSKA (reference sequence). In nucleotides, the CDR3 is TGCAGTGCTAAACTAGCCCCCGCATTCAATGAGCAGTACTTC. Protein sequence: CSAKLAPAFNEQYF.

This clonotype was observed a handful of times. This chain uses TRBV12-3 or TRBV12-4 with TRBJ2-7; D remains unclear. The V end was cut by 5 bases, the J end by 5 bases, with 19 bases between. The CDR3 covers 15 residues. CDR3 nucleotides: TGTGCCAGCAGTGCCCCGGGTTCCTTCGCCCACGAGCAGTACTTC. Translating it yields CASSAPGSFAHEQYF.

CDR3 in amino acids: CASSPDPGLAAQETQYF. The CDR3 bases are TGTGCCAGCAGTCCGGATCCGGGACTAGCGGCCCAAGAGACCCAGTACTTC. The chain is built from TRBV27 and TRBJ2-5; 11 nucleotides match TRBD2. The germline V gene has CDR1 MNHEY and CDR2 SMNVEV (reference sequence). V lost 5 bases, J lost 1 base, and 9 bases stayed unmatched. CDR3 length: 17 residues.

This chain uses TRBV5-1 with TRBJ2-1; 8 bases are a match to TRBD1. The DNA end is more similar to TRBJ2-7, so the J call may be wrong. The CDR3 loop spans 16 amino acids. From germline, CDR1 is SGHRS and CDR2 YFSETQ. The CDR3: CASSPQGTGFSYEQYF. For the CDR3, the DNA is TGCGCCAGCAGCCCCCAGGGGACAGGATTTTCCTACGAGCAGTACTTC.

The chain couples TRBV3-1 to TRBJ2-6, with D uncertain. This CDR3 spans 13 amino acids. CDR1 is LGHDT, CDR2 YNNKEL, per germline (reference sequence). Trimming removed 5 bases from V and 4 bases from J, with 6 bases in between. The DNA for the CDR3 is TGTGCCAGCAGCTCGGTGGGGGCCAACGTCCTGACTTTC. It specifies CASSSVGANVLTF.